These 8 T cell receptor beta chains share one sample of origin, sequenced in a study of molecular identifiers for immune sequencing clone quantification. TCRdb analysed the PCR reads with MiXCR anew, one entry per CDR3 protein. The data contain about 53,000 distinct CDR3 sequences, just over 35% of them singletons. The sample comprised naive CD8+ T cells from blood, with Jurkat cell RNA spiked in. Noted subset: FACS-sorted CD8+CD4-CCR7+CD45RA+ naive T cells. These receptors were collected from a human donor in good health. Some libraries in this study had Jurkat cell RNA spiked in.

The chain uses TRBV14 and TRBJ2-7, with D possibly called TRBD1 or TRBD2 (5 bases each). The V and J ends lost 4 bases and 3 bases respectively, with 10 bases between them. Germline CDR1 and CDR2: SGHDN and FVKESK. This CDR3 spans 13 amino acids. In nucleotides, the CDR3 is TGTGCCAGCAGCCTGGGGGTTGACTACGAGCAGTACTTC. Its protein is CASSLGVDYEQYF.

CDR3 bases: TGCAGTGGAGGGGGTCTCTACGAGCAGTACTTC. Its translation: CSGGGLYEQYF. This sequence joins TRBV20-1 and TRBJ2-7; the D gene is possibly TRBD1 (6 bases). The germline CDR1 and CDR2 sequences are DFQATT and SNEGSKA (reference sequence). V was shortened by 7 bases and J by 3 bases, with 10 bases between the two germline ends. This CDR3 has 11 residues.

This clonotype was observed at least ten times. The rearrangement joins TRBV20-1 to TRBJ2-7; D perhaps matches TRBD2 (5 bases). The CDR3 spans 14 residues. Germline values: CDR1 DFQATT, CDR2 SNEGSKA (reference sequence). The V and J ends lost 0 bases and 3 bases respectively, with 12 bases between them. CDR3 in amino acids: CSARDLEAVYEQYF. The CDR3 coding sequence is TGCAGTGCTAGAGATCTGGAGGCTGTCTACGAGCAGTACTTC.

A remark on this clonotype: A much larger clonotype is one base distant, so this may be a read error. Lacking the conserved final phenylalanine or tryptophan, this CDR3 likely reflects a read error. The genes are TRBV7-9 and TRBJ1-1, with D hard to call. Between the trimmed V and J ends, which lost 1 base and 0 bases, there was a span of 6 bases. This CDR3 region has 14 residues. Germline V gives CDR1 SEHNR, CDR2 FQNEAQ (reference sequence). The CDR3 DNA reads as TGTGCCAGCAGCTTAGAAGGCTTGAACACTGAAGCTTTCCTT. Encoded protein: CASSLEGLNTEAFL.

Of note for this clonotype: No conserved phenylalanine or tryptophan ends this CDR3, so it is likely a read error. The CDR3 sequence is CASTLSGDTVTQYI. CDR3 coding DNA: TGTGCCAGCACCCTTAGCGGTGACACAGTTACGCAGTATATT. J is TRBJ2-3 and V is TRBV12-3 or TRBV12-4; D is possibly TRBD2 (6 bases). This CDR3 region has 14 residues.

Of note for this clonotype: A read error may explain this, as a much larger clone is one base away. The chain uses TRBV4-2 and TRBJ2-7; TRBD2 is a possible D gene (5 bases). There are 16 residues in the CDR3. The V and J ends lost 1 base and 4 bases respectively, with 17 bases between them. CDR1 is LGHNA, CDR2 YNFKEQ, per germline. In nucleotides, the CDR3 is TGTGCCAGCAGCCAAGTGCTAGGGAGTAGAGGGTACGAGCAGTACTTC. Translation gives CASSQVLGSRGYEQYF.

This clonotype has a count of ten or more. The chain links TRBV6-5 to TRBJ2-5; D possibly uses TRBD1 or TRBD2 (5 bases each). The CDR3 contains 12 residues. The germline V gene has CDR1 MNHEY and CDR2 SVGAGI. V was trimmed by 5 bases and J by 5 bases, leaving 9 bases between them. The DNA for the CDR3 is TGTGCCAGCAGTCCGGGACCGGAGACCCAGTACTTC. It yields the protein CASSPGPETQYF.

As regards this clonotype: Since a much larger clone is just one base distant, this may be a read error. Since the CDR3 does not end with the conserved phenylalanine or tryptophan, this likely comes from a read error. The V call is TRBV14, the J call TRBJ2-5; 7 positions agree with TRBD2. Losses at the gene ends were 2 bases for V and 4 bases for J; bases not matched to a gene: 1. The CDR3 has 13 amino acids. From germline, CDR1 is SGHDN and CDR2 FVKESK. CDR3 DNA: TGTGCCAGCAGCCAATGGACTAGAGAGACCCAGTACTCC. It specifies CASSQWTRETQYS.